Listed here are 21 T cell receptor beta chains from one sample, sequenced in a study of PD-L1 blockade in urothelial cancer. As to time point: pretreatment peripheral blood. Clones were sequenced by immunoSEQ multiplex PCR, and TCRdb holds only the in-frame ones, with some missing. The data contain about 72,000 clones, around 90% of them seen just once; the ten biggest clones take up 4.5% to 5%. The sample consisted of PBMCs, taken around atezolizumab (anti-PD-L1) treatment. These receptors were obtained from a man between 65 and 80 years old with urothelial cancer.

J is TRBJ1-5 and V is TRBV6-1; unclear D gene. CDR3 length: 18 residues. Trimming stripped 1 base from V and 2 bases from J, with 18 bases between. Germline lookup yields CDR1 MNHNS and CDR2 SASEGT. CDR3 sequence: CASSEDGFRRLGNQPQHF. The CDR3 DNA is TGTGCCAGCAGTGAAGACGGATTTCGGAGGCTCGGCAATCAGCCCCAGCATTTT.

In DNA form, the CDR3 reads TGTGCCAGCAGCAATTCACAGGGGGCCAGATCAGATACGCAGTATTTT. It codes for CASSNSQGARSDTQYF. V and J are TRBV5-4 and TRBJ2-3; TRBD1 aligns across 9 bases. The CDR3 runs 16 residues. V lost 4 bases to trimming and J lost 4 bases; unmatched junction nucleotides: 10. Germline CDR1 is SGHNT and CDR2 is YYREEE (reference sequence).

The J gene is TRBJ2-1, the V gene TRBV29-1, with 10 bases aligning to TRBD2. Trimming removed 8 bases from V and 7 bases from J; junction bases left unmatched: 8. Per the germline V gene, CDR1 is SQVTM and CDR2 is ANQGSEA. The length of the CDR3 is 13 residues. CDR3 nucleotide sequence: TGCAGCCGCCCCCTAGCGGGAGTAAATGAGCAGTTCTTC. Its protein is CSRPLAGVNEQFF.

V is TRBV5-1 and J is TRBJ1-4; possibly TRBD1 for D (5 bases). V lost 3 bases, J lost 7 bases, and 13 bases lay in between. From germline, CDR1 is SGHRS and CDR2 YFSETQ. CDR3 length equals 14 residues. The CDR3 protein is CASSSGGAGEKLFF. CDR3 DNA sequence: TGCGCCAGCAGCTCCGGGGGTGCGGGTGAAAAACTGTTTTTT.

The chain links TRBV5-5 to TRBJ2-5, with TRBD1 matching over 9 bases. Trimming took 3 bases from V and 4 from J; bases not matched to a gene: 10. The CDR3 covers 16 residues. Germline V lookup: CDR1 SGHKS, CDR2 YYEKEE (reference sequence). CDR3: CASSWVPGQGLETQYF. CDR3 sequence (DNA): TGTGCCAGCAGCTGGGTACCGGGACAGGGTCTAGAGACCCAGTACTTC.

The rearrangement uses TRBV2 and TRBJ2-3, with TRBD2 as a possible D gene (5 bases). V was shortened by 7 bases and J by 3 bases, with 8 bases between the two germline ends. CDR3 length: 12 amino acids. Germline V gene lookup returns CDR1 SNHLY and CDR2 FYNNEI. The CDR3 nucleotides read TGTGCCAGCACTCGGGGTACAGATACGCAGTATTTT. This codes for CASTRGTDTQYF.

V is TRBV5-1 and J is TRBJ1-1, with 7 bases identical to TRBD1. CDR1 is SGHRS, CDR2 YFSETQ, per germline. The CDR3 totals 15 residues. V shed 3 bases, J shed 2 bases, and the junction held 7 bases outside the gene matches. CDR3 region: CASSSLQGINTEAFF. For the CDR3, the DNA is TGCGCCAGCAGCTCCCTACAGGGGATAAACACTGAAGCTTTCTTT.

V gene TRBV15 combines with J gene TRBJ2-7; D might be TRBD1 (5 bases). Germline V gene lookup returns CDR1 LNHNV and CDR2 YYDKDF (reference sequence). The V gene lost 3 bases and the J gene lost 1 base, with 7 bases spanning the gap. The CDR3 consists of 13 residues. Written as DNA, the CDR3 is TGTGCCACCAGCAGGCAGGGTTCCTACGAGCAGTACTTC. Translating gives CATSRQGSYEQYF.

CDR3 loop: CASRDSNAGTDTQYF. The CDR3 DNA follows: TGTGCCAGCAGGGACAGCAATGCTGGAACAGATACGCAGTATTTT. This chain links TRBV11-3 with TRBJ2-3, with D tentatively TRBD1 (6 bases). The germline gives CDR1 SGHNT, CDR2 YENEEA. The germline V and J ends were trimmed by 6 bases and 3 bases, with 16 bases remaining between them. This CDR3 contains 15 residues.

This clone appeared a few times. The chain uses TRBV5-5 and TRBJ1-4, with 7 bases lining up with TRBD1. This CDR3 spans 14 amino acids. Germline lookup yields CDR1 SGHKS and CDR2 YYEKEE (reference sequence). V gave up 2 bases and J gave up 8 bases; unmatched junction bases: 6. CDR3 in amino acids: CASSLGGLNEKLFF. Written as DNA, the CDR3 is TGTGCCAGCAGCTTAGGGGGCTTAAACGAAAAACTGTTTTTT.

This clone appeared a single time. The chain couples TRBV9 to TRBJ1-2; no reliable D call. The germline V and J ends were trimmed by 4 bases and 2 bases, with 9 bases remaining between them. The CDR3 is 13 residues long. Germline CDR1 reads SGDLS; CDR2 reads YYNGEE. CDR3 residues: CASSPRGNYGYTF. The CDR3 DNA is TGTGCCAGCAGCCCCCGCGGAAACTATGGCTACACCTTC.

This clone has just one count. The CDR3 sequence: CASRRDADPDTQYF. The CDR3 DNA reads as TGTGCCAGCAGGCGGGACGCCGATCCGGATACGCAGTATTTT. The chain carries TRBV6-5 and TRBJ2-3; D may be TRBD2 (6 bases). CDR1 and CDR2 (germline): MNHEY, SVGAGI. V shed 6 bases and J shed 6 bases, with 16 bases lying between them. This CDR3 has 14 amino acids.

This rearrangement joins TRBV5-6 to TRBJ2-5; D is possibly TRBD2 (5 bases). V was trimmed by 7 bases and J by 4 bases, leaving 17 bases between them. Germline values: CDR1 SGHDT, CDR2 YYEEEE. The CDR3 contains 14 residues. The CDR3 sequence is CASATMRVGETQYF. The CDR3 DNA sequence: TGTGCCAGCGCCACAATGAGGGTAGGAGAGACCCAGTACTTC.

CDR3 protein: CASSSWASPAHEQYF. CDR3 coding DNA: TGTGCCAGCAGCTCATGGGCCTCCCCGGCCCACGAGCAGTACTTC. The rearrangement joins TRBV7-8 to TRBJ2-7; D ambiguous. This CDR3 contains 15 residues. Germline V gives CDR1 SGHVS, CDR2 FQNEAQ. The V and J ends lost 4 bases and 5 bases respectively, with 18 bases between them.

J is TRBJ1-1 and V is TRBV6-5, with D perhaps TRBD1 (5 bases). The V and J ends lost 6 bases and 8 bases respectively, with 22 bases between them. CDR1 is MNHEY, CDR2 SVGAGI, per germline. This CDR3 is built from 15 residues. The CDR3 DNA reads TGTGCCAGCAGCGGAGCATGGGGGAGGGGCTCCGAAGCTTTCTTT. Translation: CASSGAWGRGSEAFF.

The rearrangement uses TRBV5-1 and TRBJ2-1; weak D call: TRBD1 (6 bases). Trimming stripped 7 bases from V and 5 bases from J, with 16 bases between. The CDR3 extends over 14 amino acids. The germline CDR1 and CDR2 sequences are SGHRS and YFSETQ. CDR3 in DNA: TGCGCCAGCGGCGGGCAGGGGAACAACAATGAGCAGTTCTTC. Its protein is CASGGQGNNNEQFF.

V is TRBV28 and J is TRBJ2-7; D is possibly TRBD2 (5 bases). The V end lost 6 bases, the J end lost 5 bases, and 23 bases lay between the germline ends. The CDR3 has 16 amino acids. Germline assignment: CDR1 MDHEN and CDR2 SYDVKM. The CDR3 loop reads CASSLVGGRGKDEQYF. Here the CDR3 DNA reads TGTGCCAGCAGCTTGGTAGGCGGCAGAGGGAAGGACGAGCAGTACTTC.

This chain links TRBV6-1 with TRBJ1-1; 9 positions match TRBD1. Germline V lookup: CDR1 MNHNS, CDR2 SASEGT. Trimming cost V 0 bases and J 0 bases; bases outside gene matches: 5. The CDR3 loop spans 17 amino acids. The CDR3 sequence is CASSEAGTGRMNTEAFF. CDR3 sequence (DNA): TGTGCCAGCAGTGAAGCGGGGACAGGGAGGATGAACACTGAAGCTTTCTTT.

The chain joins TRBV7-6 to TRBJ2-7, with 13 bases lining up with TRBD2. The CDR3 contains 17 residues. V lost 1 base and J lost 6; bases outside the gene matches: 9. Germline values: CDR1 SGHVS, CDR2 FNYEAQ. CDR3 in amino acids: CASSLGVRGLAGSEQYF. For the CDR3, the DNA is TGTGCCAGCAGCTTAGGTGTGAGGGGACTAGCGGGATCCGAGCAGTACTTC.

V and J are TRBV28 and TRBJ2-5; D gene ambiguous. Trimming shortened V by 4 bases and J by 4 bases, and 10 bases separated the two germline ends. The CDR3 contains 13 residues. Per the germline V gene, CDR1 is MDHEN and CDR2 is SYDVKM. CDR3 nucleotides: TGTGCCAGCAGTTCCTCAGCGAGAGAGACCCAGTACTTC. Its protein is CASSSSARETQYF.

V usage is TRBV28 and J usage is TRBJ2-5; D is undetermined. V lost 5 bases, J lost 9 bases, and 13 bases lay in between. Per germline, CDR1 MDHEN and CDR2 SYDVKM. The CDR3 contains 12 residues. CDR3 residues: CASSTLTGAQYF. In DNA form, the CDR3 reads TGTGCCAGCAGTACCCTAACGGGTGCCCAGTACTTC.